Below, 23 T cell receptor beta chains from the same sample are listed, as sequenced in a study of read filtering for tumor transcriptome and immune sequencing. The library was built from about 370 ng RNA with molecular barcoded adaptors for alpha/delta and beta/gamma chains. Each CDR3 protein gets one entry after TCRdb re-called the reads with MiXCR. Here the sample spans 15,000 to 20,000 distinct CDR3 sequences, 22% being singletons. The sequenced sample was a population of CD138-negative cells sorted from bone marrow. These TCRs come from a donor at least 40 years old with multiple myeloma.

This clonotype was observed at least ten times. This chain uses TRBV28 with TRBJ2-3; D unclear. The CDR3 covers 12 residues. V lost 6 bases and J 7 bases, leaving 11 bases between the germline ends. Germline V gene lookup returns CDR1 MDHEN and CDR2 SYDVKM. In DNA form, the CDR3 reads TGTGCCAGCAGCGCCATGGGTAATACGCAGTATTTT. It specifies CASSAMGNTQYF.

In regard to this clonotype: This may be a read error: a much more frequent sequence differs by one nucleotide. The chain recombines TRBV9 with TRBJ2-7; no clear D. There are 14 residues in the CDR3. Germline CDR1 is SGDLS and CDR2 is YYNGEE. Trimming stripped 4 bases from V and 2 bases from J, with 13 bases between. CDR3 sequence reads: CASSPRLGPYEQYF. Written as DNA, the CDR3 is TGTGCCAGCAGCCCTAGGCTGGGCCCCTACGAGCAGTACTTC.

This clonotype was found many times. This chain connects TRBV28 to TRBJ1-4; perhaps TRBD1 as D (6 bases). The CDR3 contains 16 residues. Germline loops: CDR1 MDHEN, CDR2 SYDVKM. V gave up 4 bases and J gave up 8 bases, with 20 bases separating them. Here the CDR3 reads CASSSPAWTEGEKLFF. The CDR3 bases are TGTGCCAGCAGTTCCCCAGCGTGGACAGAGGGAGAAAAACTGTTTTTT. The full variable domain, with the rest looked up from reference TRBV28 and TRBJ1-4, is DVKVTQSSRYLVKRTGEKVFLECVQDMDHENMFWYRQDPGLGLRLIYFSYDVKMKEKGDIPEGYSVSREKKERFSLILESASTNQTSMYLCASSSPAWTEGEKLFFGSGTQLSVL.

The rearrangement joins TRBV5-1 to TRBJ1-1; no reliable D call. The V gene lost 0 bases and the J gene lost 2 bases, with 5 bases spanning the gap. CDR3 size: 13 residues. Germline CDR1 reads SGHRS; CDR2 reads YFSETQ. The CDR3 DNA reads TGCGCCAGCAGCTTGGGGTCTAACACTGAAGCTTTCTTT. Translation: CASSLGSNTEAFF.

In this sample, this clonotype turned up many times. The chain combines TRBV5-1 with TRBJ2-5; no clear D. V dropped 2 bases and J dropped 4 bases, with 9 bases sitting between them. Looked up from germline, CDR1 is SGHRS and CDR2 is YFSETQ. This CDR3 comprises 13 residues. Here the CDR3 reads CASSFGVRETQYF. CDR3 sequence (DNA): TGCGCCAGCAGCTTCGGTGTACGAGAGACCCAGTACTTC. Filled out from reference TRBV5-1 and TRBJ2-5, the complete variable domain reads KAGVTQTPRYLIKTRGQQVTLSCSPISGHRSVSWYQQTPGQGLQFLFEYFSETQRNKGNFPGRFSGRQFSNSRSEMNVSTLELGDSALYLCASSFGVRETQYFGPGTRLLVL.

This clonotype ranks as medium-sized. This sequence joins TRBV29-1 and TRBJ2-7; D perhaps matches TRBD1 (6 bases). CDR1 is SQVTM, CDR2 ANQGSEA, per germline. The length of the CDR3 is 13 residues. Trimming pared 4 bases from V and 3 bases from J, leaving 13 bases between. CDR3: CSVAGETLYEQYF. CDR3 nucleotide sequence: TGCAGCGTTGCAGGGGAAACCCTCTACGAGCAGTACTTC.

This clonotype came up many times. The chain uses TRBV28 and TRBJ1-5, with 8 bases lining up with TRBD1. With 10 bases clipped from V and 1 base from J, the junction kept 9 bases outside the gene matches. The CDR3 is made up of 15 amino acids. The germline CDR1 and CDR2 sequences are MDHEN and SYDVKM. The CDR3 region is CATSPRGQSNQPQHF. Written as DNA, the CDR3 is TGTGCCACCTCGCCCAGGGGGCAAAGCAATCAGCCCCAGCATTTT.

Many counts were recorded for this clonotype. A junction boundary mismatches the germline segment, possibly from a read error. The genes are TRBV20-1 and TRBJ2-1, with D uncertain. The CDR3 runs 10 residues. The germline V gene encodes CDR1 DFQATT and CDR2 SNEGSKA (reference sequence). CDR3: CSARVTEQFF. CDR3 DNA sequence: TGCAGTGCAAGAGTGACTGAGCAGTTCTTC.

J is TRBJ2-2 and V is TRBV4-1; 12 bases are shared with TRBD2. Germline V gene data show CDR1 as MGHRA and CDR2 as YSYEKL. V trimming: 2 bases; J trimming: 6 bases; junction bases outside the gene matches: 7. The CDR3 totals 17 residues. CDR3 in amino acids: CASSQLPSGRGPGELFF. In nucleotides, the CDR3 is TGCGCCAGCAGCCAACTTCCTAGCGGGAGGGGCCCCGGGGAGCTGTTTTTT.

This clonotype is termed medium-sized. The rearrangement links TRBV18 to TRBJ2-7; D gene uncertain. This CDR3 spans 11 amino acids. Germline CDR1 reads KGHSH; CDR2 reads LQKENI. V lost 1 base, J lost 5 bases, and 3 bases lay in between. This CDR3 is CASSPRDEQYF. Here the CDR3 DNA reads TGTGCCAGCTCACCACGAGACGAGCAGTACTTC.

Only one count was recorded for this clonotype. J is TRBJ2-7 and V is TRBV6-6; D is perhaps TRBD2 (5 bases). CDR3 size: 13 residues. V lost 2 bases and J 5 bases, leaving 10 bases between the germline ends. The germline V gene encodes CDR1 MNHNY and CDR2 SVGAGI (reference sequence). The CDR3 loop is CASSYRDPDEQYF. The DNA of the CDR3 is TGTGCCAGCAGTTACCGGGATCCCGACGAGCAGTACTTC.

This clonotype appeared many times. V is TRBV20-1 and J is TRBJ1-1, with D uncertain. From germline, CDR1 is DFQATT and CDR2 SNEGSKA (reference sequence). The CDR3 consists of 11 residues. Trimming stripped 3 bases from V and 4 bases from J, with 6 bases between. The CDR3, as DNA: TGCAGTGCTAGTACGGGCACTGAAGCTTTCTTT. Encoded protein: CSASTGTEAFF.

In this sample, this clonotype turned up a few times. The chain uses TRBV11-2 and TRBJ2-1; 7 bases match TRBD1. With V trimmed by 0 bases and J by 0 bases, 14 bases remained unmatched. The CDR3 length is 20 residues. CDR1 and CDR2 from the germline V gene are SGHAT and FQNNGV. CDR3 coding DNA: TGTGCCAGCAGCTTAGAAGGGCAGGGGGTGCTGCGAAGCTCCTACAATGAGCAGTTCTTC. Translated, it gives CASSLEGQGVLRSSYNEQFF.

This sequence joins TRBV4-1 and TRBJ1-4; a weak D match, TRBD1 (5 bases). Trimming removed 0 bases from V and 6 bases from J, with 11 bases in between. There are 15 residues in the CDR3. The V gene's germline CDR1 is MGHRA and CDR2 YSYEKL. Here the CDR3 DNA reads TGCGCCAGCAGCCAAGATCGAGTAGGGGATGAAAAACTGTTTTTT. Its translation is CASSQDRVGDEKLFF.

This clonotype was recorded at least ten times. The J gene is TRBJ2-3, the V gene TRBV29-1; tentatively, D is TRBD1 (5 bases). Germline-derived CDR1 and CDR2 are SQVTM and ANQGSEA. V gave up 4 bases and J gave up 9 bases, with 17 bases separating them. CDR3 length equals 13 residues. CDR3 nucleotide sequence: TGCAGCGTTGGGGGCGGATCTGAAGAAACGCAGTATTTT. This translates into CSVGGGSEETQYF.

This clonotype was observed many times. J is TRBJ2-1 and V is TRBV2, with TRBD2 identical over 12 bases. The CDR3 runs 14 residues. Germline values: CDR1 SNHLY, CDR2 FYNNEI. V trimming: 9 bases; J trimming: 4 bases; junction bases outside the gene matches: 4. CDR3 sequence reads: CASRLAGAYNEQFF. CDR3 nucleotide sequence: TGTGCCAGTAGACTAGCGGGGGCATACAATGAGCAGTTCTTC.

The gene calls are TRBV29-1 and TRBJ1-2, with unresolved D. This CDR3 is built from 11 residues. Germline-derived CDR1 and CDR2 are SQVTM and ANQGSEA. Trimming removed 4 bases from V and 0 bases from J, with 3 bases in between. The CDR3 spells CSVAANYGYTF. The CDR3 DNA is TGCAGCGTTGCTGCTAACTATGGCTACACCTTC.

This clonotype has ten or more counts. The chain is built from TRBV30 and TRBJ1-1; D unresolved. V lost 0 bases, J lost 2 bases, and 4 bases lay in between. The CDR3 runs 12 residues. Per the germline V gene, CDR1 is GTSNPN and CDR2 is SVGIG (reference sequence). CDR3 bases: TGTGCCTGGAGTGTGGGTAACACTGAAGCTTTCTTT. Translating it yields CAWSVGNTEAFF.

Worth noting for this clonotype: It is likely a read error, because the conserved phenylalanine at the end of the CDR3 is missing. CDR3 DNA sequence: TGCAATGCTAGAGATGACGGGTCGGGGCGGGGGAGCTCCTACGAGCAGTACCTC. It yields the protein CNARDDGSGRGSSYEQYL. The rearrangement links TRBV20-1 to TRBJ2-7, with 7 bases fitting TRBD2. Germline V lookup: CDR1 DFQATT, CDR2 SNEGSKA (reference sequence). The CDR3 is 18 residues long.

This clonotype showed up many times. The genes are TRBV19 and TRBJ1-5, with TRBD1 identical over 11 bases. From germline, CDR1 is LNHDA and CDR2 SQIVND (reference sequence). The CDR3 length is 16 residues. V gave up 7 bases and J gave up 3 bases; unmatched junction bases: 8. CDR3 in DNA: TGTGCCAGTATGGAGGACAGGGGGCGATACAATCAGCCCCAGCATTTT. This translates into CASMEDRGRYNQPQHF.

This clonotype was detected ten times or more. The J gene is TRBJ2-5, the V gene TRBV20-1; D not resolved. The CDR3 extends over 15 amino acids. V was trimmed by 0 bases and J by 1 base, leaving 12 bases between them. Germline assignment: CDR1 DFQATT and CDR2 SNEGSKA (reference sequence). In DNA form, the CDR3 reads TGCAGTGCTAGAGATCGATTGGGCAGCCAAGAGACCCAGTACTTC. As protein: CSARDRLGSQETQYF.

As regards this clonotype: A much more abundant neighbour one base away suggests this may be a read error. Here the CDR3 DNA reads TGTGCCAGCAGCCCTCGGGGGGTTGGGGCCAACGTCCTGGCTTTC. It is translated as CASSPRGVGANVLAF. The chain has TRBV14 and TRBJ2-6; 7 bases are shared with TRBD2. The CDR3 runs 15 residues. Germline CDR1 SGHDN, CDR2 FVKESK.

V usage is TRBV28 and J usage is TRBJ2-7; D assignment may be TRBD1 or TRBD2 (7 bases each). This CDR3 has 14 residues. V lost 3 bases and J lost 2, with 11 bases in between. In germline, CDR1 is MDHEN, CDR2 SYDVKM. In nucleotides, the CDR3 is TGTGCCAGCAGTTTTCAGGGGGGGGCCTACGAGCAGTACTTC. This translates into CASSFQGGAYEQYF.